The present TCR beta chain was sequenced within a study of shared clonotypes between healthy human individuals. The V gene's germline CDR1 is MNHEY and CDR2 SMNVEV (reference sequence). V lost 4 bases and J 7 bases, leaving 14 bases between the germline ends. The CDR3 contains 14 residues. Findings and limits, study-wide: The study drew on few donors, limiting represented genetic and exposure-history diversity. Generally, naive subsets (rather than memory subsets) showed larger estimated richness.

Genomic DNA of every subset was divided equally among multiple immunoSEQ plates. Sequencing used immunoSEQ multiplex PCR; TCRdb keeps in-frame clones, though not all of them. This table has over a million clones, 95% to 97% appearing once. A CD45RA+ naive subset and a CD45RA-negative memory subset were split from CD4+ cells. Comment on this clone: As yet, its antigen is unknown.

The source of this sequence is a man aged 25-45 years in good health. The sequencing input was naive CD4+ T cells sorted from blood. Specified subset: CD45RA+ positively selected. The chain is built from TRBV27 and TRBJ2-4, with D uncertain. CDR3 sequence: CASSSPSARNIQYF. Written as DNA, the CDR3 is TGTGCCAGCAGTTCCCCCTCTGCTCGGAACATTCAGTACTTC.